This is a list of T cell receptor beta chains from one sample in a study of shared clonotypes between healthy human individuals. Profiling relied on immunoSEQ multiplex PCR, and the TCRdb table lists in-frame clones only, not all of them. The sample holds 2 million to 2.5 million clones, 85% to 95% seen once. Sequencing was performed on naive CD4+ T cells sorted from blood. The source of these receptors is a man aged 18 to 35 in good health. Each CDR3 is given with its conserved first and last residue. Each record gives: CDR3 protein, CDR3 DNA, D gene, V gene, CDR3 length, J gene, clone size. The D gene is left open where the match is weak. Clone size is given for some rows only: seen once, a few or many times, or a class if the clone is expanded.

cdr3_aa: CASVQAGDRVNQPQHF; cdr3_nt: TGTGCCAGTGTACAGGCCGGGGACAGAGTCAATCAGCCCCAGCATTTT; d_call: TRBD1; v_call: TRBV19; cdr3_length: 16; j_call: TRBJ1-5; clone_size: .
cdr3_aa: CASSLLGTTSYNEQFF; cdr3_nt: TGTGCCAGCAGCTTACTCGGGACAACCTCCTACAATGAGCAGTTCTTC; d_call: .; v_call: TRBV5-6; cdr3_length: 16; j_call: TRBJ2-1; clone_size: .
cdr3_aa: CASSLEGRNSYEQYF; cdr3_nt: TGCGCCAGCAGCTTGGAAGGACGGAACTCCTACGAGCAGTACTTC; d_call: .; v_call: TRBV5-1; cdr3_length: 15; j_call: TRBJ2-7; clone_size: .
cdr3_aa: CASSLPGSYNEQFF; cdr3_nt: TGTGCCAGCAGCTTACCCGGAAGCTACAATGAGCAGTTCTTC; d_call: .; v_call: TRBV5-6; cdr3_length: 14; j_call: TRBJ2-1; clone_size: .
cdr3_aa: CASSIQGASTDTQYF; cdr3_nt: TGTGCCAGCAGCATACAGGGGGCGAGCACAGATACGCAGTATTTT; d_call: TRBD1; v_call: TRBV14; cdr3_length: 15; j_call: TRBJ2-3; clone_size: once
cdr3_aa: CASSLRKGELDSPLHF; cdr3_nt: TGTGCCAGCAGCTTGCGGAAAGGGGAGCTGGATTCACCCCTCCACTTT; d_call: .; v_call: TRBV5-8; cdr3_length: 16; j_call: TRBJ1-6; clone_size: .
cdr3_aa: CASSLREAISADTQYF; cdr3_nt: TGTGCCAGCAGCTTGCGGGAGGCGATCTCCGCAGATACGCAGTATTTT; d_call: TRBD2; v_call: TRBV7-9; cdr3_length: 16; j_call: TRBJ2-3; clone_size: .
cdr3_aa: CASSPRLAGTDTQYF; cdr3_nt: TGTGCCAGCAGCCCCAGACTAGCGGGCACAGATACGCAGTATTTT; d_call: TRBD2; v_call: TRBV7-2; cdr3_length: 15; j_call: TRBJ2-3; clone_size: .
cdr3_aa: CASSAGTENTEAFF; cdr3_nt: TGTGCCAGCAGCGCCGGGACAGAGAACACTGAAGCTTTCTTT; d_call: TRBD1; v_call: TRBV7-3; cdr3_length: 14; j_call: TRBJ1-1; clone_size: .
cdr3_aa: CASFGGNGYTF; cdr3_nt: TGTGCCAGTTTCGGGGGGAATGGCTACACCTTC; d_call: .; v_call: TRBV19; cdr3_length: 11; j_call: TRBJ1-2; clone_size: .
cdr3_aa: CASSYGINEQFF; cdr3_nt: TGTGCCAGCAGTTACGGAATCAATGAGCAGTTCTTC; d_call: .; v_call: TRBV28; cdr3_length: 12; j_call: TRBJ2-1; clone_size: .
cdr3_aa: CASSSRQIPYEQYF; cdr3_nt: TGTGCCAGTAGTTCCAGACAGATTCCCTACGAGCAGTACTTC; d_call: .; v_call: TRBV19; cdr3_length: 14; j_call: TRBJ2-7; clone_size: .
cdr3_aa: CASSFLQGDEYEQYF; cdr3_nt: TGTGCCAGCAGCTTCCTGCAGGGGGATGAGTACGAGCAGTACTTC; d_call: TRBD1; v_call: TRBV7-9; cdr3_length: 15; j_call: TRBJ2-7; clone_size: .
cdr3_aa: CASSYRQHQPQHF; cdr3_nt: TGTGCCAGCAGTTACAGACAGCATCAGCCCCAGCATTTT; d_call: .; v_call: TRBV6-5; cdr3_length: 13; j_call: TRBJ1-5; clone_size: .
cdr3_aa: CAWNSLHLNTIYF; cdr3_nt: TGTGCCTGGAATAGCCTCCATCTAAACACCATATATTTT; d_call: .; v_call: TRBV30; cdr3_length: 13; j_call: TRBJ1-3; clone_size: .
cdr3_aa: CASSEGLEAFF; cdr3_nt: TGCGCCAGCAGTGAAGGGCTTGAAGCTTTCTTT; d_call: .; v_call: TRBV10-1; cdr3_length: 11; j_call: TRBJ1-1; clone_size: .
cdr3_aa: CASSLRGLETQYF; cdr3_nt: TGTGCCAGCAGCTTGAGAGGGTTGGAGACCCAGTACTTC; d_call: .; v_call: TRBV5-6; cdr3_length: 13; j_call: TRBJ2-5; clone_size: .
cdr3_aa: CASSSIGVHGELFF; cdr3_nt: TGTGCCAGCAGCTCCATAGGGGTACACGGGGAGCTGTTTTTT; d_call: .; v_call: TRBV13; cdr3_length: 14; j_call: TRBJ2-2; clone_size: .
cdr3_aa: CASGRDGSPLHF; cdr3_nt: TGTGCCAGCGGGAGGGACGGTTCACCCCTCCACTTT; d_call: .; v_call: TRBV2; cdr3_length: 12; j_call: TRBJ1-6; clone_size: once
cdr3_aa: CASSVLETQYF; cdr3_nt: TGTGCCAGCAGCGTCTTAGAGACCCAGTACTTC; d_call: .; v_call: TRBV5-6; cdr3_length: 11; j_call: TRBJ2-5; clone_size: .
cdr3_aa: CASSKGTDTQYF; cdr3_nt: TGTGCCAGCAGCAAAGGCACAGATACGCAGTATTTT; d_call: .; v_call: TRBV5-4; cdr3_length: 12; j_call: TRBJ2-3; clone_size: .
cdr3_aa: CASPGGGKGHEQYF; cdr3_nt: TGCGCCAGCCCTGGGGGCGGGAAGGGCCACGAGCAGTACTTC; d_call: .; v_call: TRBV5-1; cdr3_length: 14; j_call: TRBJ2-7; clone_size: .
cdr3_aa: CASSQELAGAGELFF; cdr3_nt: TGCGCCAGCAGCCAAGAACTAGCGGGAGCCGGGGAGCTGTTTTTT; d_call: TRBD2; v_call: TRBV4-1; cdr3_length: 15; j_call: TRBJ2-2; clone_size: once
cdr3_aa: CASSPAIVLSLVETQYF; cdr3_nt: TGTGCCAGCAGCCCAGCGATAGTCTTATCTCTTGTGGAGACCCAGTACTTC; d_call: .; v_call: TRBV2; cdr3_length: 17; j_call: TRBJ2-5; clone_size: .
cdr3_aa: CASSPGLRSSYEQYF; cdr3_nt: TGCGCCAGCAGCCCGGGACTTAGGAGCTCCTACGAGCAGTACTTC; d_call: .; v_call: TRBV4-1; cdr3_length: 15; j_call: TRBJ2-7; clone_size: .
cdr3_aa: CASSLEWGEQYF; cdr3_nt: TGTGCCAGCAGCTTAGAATGGGGCGAGCAGTACTTC; d_call: .; v_call: TRBV7-6; cdr3_length: 12; j_call: TRBJ2-7; clone_size: .